This TCR beta chain was retrieved from a study of cytomegalovirus exposure and HLA in healthy donors. While unrecorded immune exposures were likely, the donors were nominally healthy when sampled. PCR amplification relied on 60 Vbeta primers (plus 13 Jbeta primers). Profiling relied on immunoSEQ multiplex PCR, and the TCRdb table lists in-frame clones only, not all of them. Of roughly 90,000 clones listed, 65% to 90% were seen once; the top ten hold around 3.2%. Material: PBMCs. The receptor comes from a man aged 25-45 years in good health and CMV-seropositive.

The CDR3 DNA reads TGCGCCAGCAGTGAGTCGTCTTTCGAAGTTAGCGGGTCCACAGATACGCAGTATTTT. Its protein product is CASSESSFEVSGSTDTQYF. The V and J genes are TRBV10-1 and TRBJ2-3, with TRBD2 matching over 7 bases. This CDR3 has 19 amino acids. CDR1 WNHNN and CDR2 SYGVQD come from the germline V gene (reference sequence). V gave up 0 bases and J gave up 2 bases; unmatched junction bases: 14.